The 21 T cell receptor beta chains presented below share a single source sample, sequenced in a study of blood T cell repertoires in COVID-19. Generated by immunoSEQ multiplex PCR, the TCRdb table keeps only in-frame clones and is missing some. The profile shows hundreds of thousands of clones, approximately 90% of them singletons. Source material: peripheral blood. These TCRs come from a woman in her 30s who had recovered from COVID-19.

The chain employs TRBV10-3 and TRBJ2-2, with TRBD2 matching over 14 bases. Trimming took 10 bases from V and 4 from J; bases not matched to a gene: 17. The CDR3 covers 19 residues. The germline gives CDR1 ENHRY, CDR2 SYGVKD. CDR3 in DNA: TGTGCCACCAAGGGAGGACAGGGGACTAGCGGGGGACTCACCGGGGAGCTGTTTTTT. Protein: CATKGGQGTSGGLTGELFF.

This chain joins TRBV6-6 and TRBJ1-6, with D possibly being TRBD1 (6 bases). The CDR3 is 14 amino acids. Trimming left V 4 bases short and J 5 bases short, with 9 bases between. Germline V gene sequence: CDR1 MNHNY, CDR2 SVGAGI (reference sequence). This CDR3 reads CASSSTGNNSPLHF. DNA for the CDR3: TGTGCCAGCAGTTCGACAGGCAATAATTCACCCCTCCACTTT.

This clone was seen a single time. This sequence joins TRBV7-8 and TRBJ2-6; unclear D gene. Between the trimmed V and J ends, which lost 5 bases and 4 bases, there was a span of 9 bases. CDR3 length: 14 amino acids. Germline CDR1 and CDR2: SGHVS and FQNEAQ. The CDR3 spells CASSDLTGANVLTF. The CDR3 DNA follows: TGTGCCAGCAGCGACCTGACAGGGGCCAACGTCCTGACTTTC.

This rearrangement joins TRBV2 to TRBJ1-4, with TRBD1 matching 8 bases. CDR3 length equals 14 residues. Trimming at V came to 5 bases and at J to 7 bases, leaving 6 bases not matched to a gene. Germline loops: CDR1 SNHLY, CDR2 FYNNEI. CDR3 region: CASSLQGGGEKLFF. The CDR3 DNA sequence: TGTGCCAGCAGTCTACAGGGGGGAGGTGAAAAACTGTTTTTT.

The chain couples TRBV18 to TRBJ1-5, with 7 bases aligning to TRBD1. The CDR3 consists of 17 residues. The germline V gene has CDR1 KGHSH and CDR2 LQKENI. After removal of 1 base from V and 1 base from J, the junction contained 7 bases not matched to a gene. The CDR3 DNA reads TGTGCCAGCTCACCACGTTCAGGGACAGAGAGCAATCAGCCCCAGCATTTT. Translated, it gives CASSPRSGTESNQPQHF.

This clone was detected only a few times. This rearrangement joins TRBV30 to TRBJ1-2, with 8 bases that match TRBD1. The germline V gene encodes CDR1 GTSNPN and CDR2 SVGIG (reference sequence). The trim removed 7 bases at V and 4 bases at J, leaving 11 bases unmatched. The CDR3 consists of 14 residues. The CDR3 coding sequence is TGTGCCTCCGACAGGGGAGCGGGACCCTATGGCTACACCTTC. This encodes CASDRGAGPYGYTF.

V usage is TRBV28 and J usage is TRBJ2-1, with TRBD2 matching 9 bases. J was trimmed by 1 base and V by 6 bases; bases with no gene match: 10. Germline V gene lookup returns CDR1 MDHEN and CDR2 SYDVKM. CDR3 length equals 17 residues. The CDR3, as DNA: TGTGCCAGCAGGCCCGCGGTCCTAGCGGGGTCCTACAATGAGCAGTTCTTC. Translation: CASRPAVLAGSYNEQFF.

V and J are TRBV27 and TRBJ1-6; D is perhaps TRBD1 (6 bases). V was clipped by 6 bases and J by 0 bases, with 12 bases between them. Germline V lookup: CDR1 MNHEY, CDR2 SMNVEV (reference sequence). The CDR3 sequence is 16 residues long. The DNA for the CDR3 is TGTGCCAGCAGCTTCAGGGGAAGCTCCTATAATTCACCCCTCCACTTT. Protein product: CASSFRGSSYNSPLHF.

The DNA of the CDR3 is TGTGCCAGCAGCTTGGTCTGGGTGGACTTGAACACTGAAGCTTTCTTT. This gives the protein CASSLVWVDLNTEAFF. The rearrangement links TRBV5-5 to TRBJ1-1; no reliable D call. V was trimmed by 0 bases and J by 0 bases, leaving 12 bases between them. Germline V gene lookup returns CDR1 SGHKS and CDR2 YYEKEE (reference sequence). The CDR3 is made up of 16 amino acids.

This chain links TRBV4-2 with TRBJ1-4; possibly TRBD1 for D (5 bases). Germline-derived CDR1 and CDR2 are LGHNA and YNFKEQ. The V end was cut by 1 base, the J end by 8 bases, with 11 bases between. This CDR3 has 14 residues. CDR3 DNA: TGTGCCAGCAGCCAAGGGCAGGGTAAGGAAAAACTGTTTTTT. Translation gives CASSQGQGKEKLFF.

The rearrangement uses TRBV5-6 and TRBJ1-4, with D tentatively TRBD1 (5 bases). Germline V lookup: CDR1 SGHDT, CDR2 YYEEEE. The CDR3 totals 15 residues. The germline V and J ends were trimmed by 0 bases and 3 bases, with 9 bases remaining between them. The CDR3 reads CASSLVAGPNEKLFF. CDR3 nucleotides: TGTGCCAGCAGCTTGGTGGCAGGGCCTAATGAAAAACTGTTTTTT.

The CDR3 sequence: CSVGKGGMSNEKLFF. The CDR3 bases are TGCAGCGTTGGGAAAGGGGGAATGTCTAATGAAAAACTGTTTTTT. The chain combines TRBV29-1 with TRBJ1-4, with a possible D match to TRBD1 (6 bases). Germline values: CDR1 SQVTM, CDR2 ANQGSEA. V was shortened by 4 bases and J by 3 bases, with 15 bases between the two germline ends. This CDR3 region has 15 residues.

V gene TRBV6-1 combines with J gene TRBJ2-5; 11 bases line up with TRBD1. CDR1 is MNHNS, CDR2 SASEGT, per germline. This CDR3 contains 14 residues. With 5 bases clipped from V and 6 bases from J, the junction kept 5 bases outside the gene matches. CDR3 coding DNA: TGTGCCAGCAGTTCGGGACAGGGGGGAAAGACCCAGTACTTC. This encodes CASSSGQGGKTQYF.

J is TRBJ1-5 and V is TRBV19; the match to TRBD1 covers 7 bases. With V trimmed by 1 base and J by 4 bases, 4 bases remained unmatched. Germline lookup yields CDR1 LNHDA and CDR2 SQIVND (reference sequence). The CDR3 spans 15 residues. The CDR3 DNA is TGTGCCAGTAGTATAGGCAGGGGGGTAAATCAGCCCCAGCATTTT. Translating gives CASSIGRGVNQPQHF.

The V and J genes are TRBV7-9 and TRBJ2-5, with TRBD2 identical over 10 bases. The CDR3 is 13 amino acids. The germline gives CDR1 SEHNR, CDR2 FQNEAQ (reference sequence). V was clipped by 8 bases and J by 3 bases; unmatched bases: 3. CDR3 nucleotide sequence: TGTGCCAGCGGGCTAGCGGGGGAAGAGACCCAGTACTTC. Its translation is CASGLAGEETQYF.

This chain links TRBV7-2 with TRBJ2-1; D perhaps matches TRBD2 (5 bases). The CDR3 contains 15 residues. V dropped 5 bases and J dropped 8 bases, with 19 bases sitting between them. Per germline, CDR1 SGHTA and CDR2 FQGNSA. The CDR3: CASSPEGVVVDEQFF. The CDR3 DNA reads as TGTGCCAGCAGCCCAGAGGGAGTGGTGGTCGATGAGCAGTTCTTC.

This clone is a singleton in its sample. The chain recombines TRBV7-3 with TRBJ1-1; 9 bases agree with TRBD1. Germline CDR1 is SGHTA and CDR2 is FQGTGA. The CDR3 has 15 residues. V shed 1 base, J shed 3 bases, and the junction held 3 bases outside the gene matches. The CDR3 region has the DNA TGTGCCAGCAGCTTAAATACAGGGGGCTACACTGAAGCTTTCTTT. It yields the protein CASSLNTGGYTEAFF.

The chain carries TRBV18 and TRBJ1-1; D is possibly TRBD1 (5 bases). V was clipped by 4 bases and J by 6 bases, with 12 bases between them. The V gene's germline CDR1 is KGHSH and CDR2 LQKENI. The CDR3 spans 13 residues. CDR3 amino acids: CASSQGRESEAFF. CDR3 nucleotides: TGTGCCAGCTCACAGGGGAGGGAGTCTGAAGCTTTCTTT.

The rearrangement links TRBV19 to TRBJ1-6; 7 bases match TRBD1. The CDR3 is 14 amino acids. J was trimmed by 0 bases and V by 9 bases; bases with no gene match: 2. In germline, CDR1 is LNHDA, CDR2 SQIVND (reference sequence). CDR3: CASQGDSYNSPLHF. The CDR3 nucleotides are TGTGCCAGCCAGGGGGACTCCTATAATTCACCCCTCCACTTT.

This clone was seen just once. V and J are TRBV6-2 or TRBV6-3 and TRBJ1-6; 9 bases are shared with TRBD1. The junction had 4 bases not matched to a gene; V was cut back by 4 bases and J by 6 bases. CDR3 size: 15 residues. Germline-derived CDR1 and CDR2 are MNHEY and SVGEGT. The CDR3 sequence: CASSSRGQGNSPLHF. CDR3 nucleotides: TGTGCCAGCAGTTCCAGGGGACAGGGTAATTCACCCCTCCACTTT.

The V and J genes are TRBV5-6 and TRBJ1-2; no reliable D call. V gave up 3 bases and J gave up 4 bases, with 7 bases separating them. This CDR3 contains 12 residues. Germline values: CDR1 SGHDT, CDR2 YYEEEE. The CDR3 protein is CASSSLSYGYTF. CDR3 bases: TGTGCCAGCAGCTCCCTATCCTATGGCTACACCTTC.